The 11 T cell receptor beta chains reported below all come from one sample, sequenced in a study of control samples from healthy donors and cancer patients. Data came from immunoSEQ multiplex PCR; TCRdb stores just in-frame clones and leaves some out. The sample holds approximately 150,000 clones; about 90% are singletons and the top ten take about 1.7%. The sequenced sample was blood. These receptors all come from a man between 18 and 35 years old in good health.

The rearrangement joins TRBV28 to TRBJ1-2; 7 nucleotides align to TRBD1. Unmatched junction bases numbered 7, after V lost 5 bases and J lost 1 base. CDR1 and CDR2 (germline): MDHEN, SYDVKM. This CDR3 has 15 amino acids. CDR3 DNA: TGTGCCAGCAGTGAAACAGGGGAATATAACTATGGCTACACCTTC. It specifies CASSETGEYNYGYTF.

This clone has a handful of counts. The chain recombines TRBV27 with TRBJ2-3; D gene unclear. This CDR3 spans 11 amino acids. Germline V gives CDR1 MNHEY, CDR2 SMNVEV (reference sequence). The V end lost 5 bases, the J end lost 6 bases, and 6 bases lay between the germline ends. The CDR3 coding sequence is TGTGCCAGCAGTCCCCTTGATACGCAGTATTTT. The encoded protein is CASSPLDTQYF.

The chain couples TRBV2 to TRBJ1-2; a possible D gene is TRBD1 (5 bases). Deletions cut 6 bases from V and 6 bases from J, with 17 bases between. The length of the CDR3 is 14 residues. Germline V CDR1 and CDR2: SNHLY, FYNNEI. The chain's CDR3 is CASRKDTTDDGYTF. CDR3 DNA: TGTGCCAGCAGGAAGGACACCACAGACGATGGCTACACCTTC.

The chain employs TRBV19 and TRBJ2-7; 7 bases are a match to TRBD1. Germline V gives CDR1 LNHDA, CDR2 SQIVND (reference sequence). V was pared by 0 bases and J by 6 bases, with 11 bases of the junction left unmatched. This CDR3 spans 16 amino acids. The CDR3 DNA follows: TGTGCCAGTAGTATAGATCGGGCAGGGGGAAAACGCGAGCAGTACTTC. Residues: CASSIDRAGGKREQYF.

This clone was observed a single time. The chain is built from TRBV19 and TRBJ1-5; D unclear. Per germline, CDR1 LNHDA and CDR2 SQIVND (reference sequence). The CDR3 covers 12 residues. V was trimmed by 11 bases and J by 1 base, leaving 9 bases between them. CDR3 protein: CASCESNQPQHF. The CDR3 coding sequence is TGTGCCTCCTGTGAAAGCAATCAGCCCCAGCATTTT.

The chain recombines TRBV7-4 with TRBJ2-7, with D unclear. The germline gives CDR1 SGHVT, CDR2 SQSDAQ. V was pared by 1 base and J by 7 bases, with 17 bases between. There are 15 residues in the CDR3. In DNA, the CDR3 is TGTGCCAGCAGCTTAGTTGCCCCCGTCGGTTTAGAGCAGTACTTC. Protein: CASSLVAPVGLEQYF. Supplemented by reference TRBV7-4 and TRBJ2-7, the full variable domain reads GAGVSQSPRYKVAKRGRDVALRCDSISGHVTLYWYRQTLGQGSEVLTYSQSDAQRDKSGRPSGRFSAERPERSVSTLKIQRTEQGDSAVYLCASSLVAPVGLEQYFGPGTRLTVT.

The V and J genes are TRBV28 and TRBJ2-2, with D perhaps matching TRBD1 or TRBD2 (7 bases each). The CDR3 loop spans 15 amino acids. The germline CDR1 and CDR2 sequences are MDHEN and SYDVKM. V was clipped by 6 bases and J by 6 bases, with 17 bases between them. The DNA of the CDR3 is TGTGCCAGCAGCGGGACAGCGGGGTCGTCCGGGGAGCTGTTTTTT. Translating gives CASSGTAGSSGELFF.

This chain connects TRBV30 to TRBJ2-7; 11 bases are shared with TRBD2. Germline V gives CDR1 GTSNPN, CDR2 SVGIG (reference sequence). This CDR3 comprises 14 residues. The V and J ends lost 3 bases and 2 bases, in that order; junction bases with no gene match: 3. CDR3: CAWSTSGGAYEQYF. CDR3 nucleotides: TGTGCCTGGAGCACTAGCGGGGGTGCCTACGAGCAGTACTTC.

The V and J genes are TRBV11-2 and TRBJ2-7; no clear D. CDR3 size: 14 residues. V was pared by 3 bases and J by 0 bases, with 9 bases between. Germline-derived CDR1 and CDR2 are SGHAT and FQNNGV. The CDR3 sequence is CASSFRANSYEQYF. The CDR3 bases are TGTGCCAGCAGCTTCCGGGCCAACTCCTACGAGCAGTACTTC.

The chain's CDR3 is CASSLRSREETQYF. In DNA, the CDR3 is TGTGCCAGCAGTTTAAGGAGCAGAGAAGAGACCCAGTACTTC. This chain uses TRBV27 with TRBJ2-5; D call uncertain. V was cut by 2 bases and J by 3 bases, with 10 bases left in between. CDR1 MNHEY and CDR2 SMNVEV come from the germline V gene (reference sequence). CDR3 length equals 14 residues.

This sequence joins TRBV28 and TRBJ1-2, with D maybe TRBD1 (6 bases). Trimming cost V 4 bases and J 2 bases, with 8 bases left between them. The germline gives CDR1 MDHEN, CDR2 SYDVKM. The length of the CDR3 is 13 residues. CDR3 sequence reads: CASSSGQNYGYTF. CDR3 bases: TGTGCCAGCAGTTCCGGACAGAACTATGGCTACACCTTC.